The clone carrying this T cell receptor beta chain has at least ten counts. The antigen remains undetermined. The iRepertoire nested amplicon-rescue multiplex PCR amplified TCR alpha and beta CDR3s from RNA. Tissue mRNA or PBMC total RNA, about 95-450 ng, went into one-step reverse transcription and amplification. TCRdb passed the multiplex PCR reads through MiXCR, listing each CDR3 protein once. The repertoire holds fewer than 200,000 distinct CDR3 sequences, with around 40% as singletons. CDR1 is DFQATT and CDR2 is SNEGSKA in the germline V gene (reference sequence). Losses at the gene ends were 6 bases for V and 9 bases for J; bases not matched to a gene: 13. This CDR3 is 15 amino acids long. The data were obtained in a study of glioma-infiltrating T cells. Overall study results and limits: Tissue-blood divergence was below expectation in non-neoplastic patients, above in gliomas.

This sequence joins TRBV20-1 and TRBJ2-1; 11 bases are a match to TRBD2. The receptor was isolated from a human donor with low-grade glioma or glioblastoma, undergoing nonglioma brain surgery, or in good health (not recorded which). The sample consisted of glioma tissue, nonneoplastic brain tissue, or PBMCs (not recorded which). The CDR3 sequence is CSATGTSGGRSEQFF. In DNA, the CDR3 is TGCAGTGCCACGGGGACTAGCGGAGGCCGGAGTGAGCAGTTCTTC.